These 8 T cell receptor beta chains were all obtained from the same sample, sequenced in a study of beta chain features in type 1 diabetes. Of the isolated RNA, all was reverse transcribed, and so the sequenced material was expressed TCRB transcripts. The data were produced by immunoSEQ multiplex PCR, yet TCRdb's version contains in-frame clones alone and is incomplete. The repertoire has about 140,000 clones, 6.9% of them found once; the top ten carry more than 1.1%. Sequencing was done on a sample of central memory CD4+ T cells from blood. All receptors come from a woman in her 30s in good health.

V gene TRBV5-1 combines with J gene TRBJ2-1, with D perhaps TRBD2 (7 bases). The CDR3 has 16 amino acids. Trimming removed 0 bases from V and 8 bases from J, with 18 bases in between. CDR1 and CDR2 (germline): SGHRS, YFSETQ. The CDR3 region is CASSLVSTGEGDEQFF. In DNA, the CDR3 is TGCGCCAGCAGCTTGGTATCAACGGGGGAGGGGGATGAGCAGTTCTTC.

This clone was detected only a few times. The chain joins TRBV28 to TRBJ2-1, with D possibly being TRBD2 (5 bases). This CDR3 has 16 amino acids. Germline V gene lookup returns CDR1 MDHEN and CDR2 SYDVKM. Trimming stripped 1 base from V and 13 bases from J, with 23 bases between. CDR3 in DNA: TGTGCCAGCAGTTTATCTACCCGCCCCGGGGAGCCAGCTCAGTTCTTC. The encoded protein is CASSLSTRPGEPAQFF.

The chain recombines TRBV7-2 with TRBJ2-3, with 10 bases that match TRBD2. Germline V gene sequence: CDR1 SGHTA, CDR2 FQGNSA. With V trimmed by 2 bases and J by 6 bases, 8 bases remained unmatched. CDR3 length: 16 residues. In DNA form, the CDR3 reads TGTGCCAGCAGCTTAAGGGCTAGCGGGAGTTCGGATACGCAGTATTTT. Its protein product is CASSLRASGSSDTQYF. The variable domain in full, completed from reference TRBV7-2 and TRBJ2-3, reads GAGVSQSPSNKVTEKGKDVELRCDPISGHTALYWYRQSLGQGLEFLIYFQGNSAPDKSGLPSDRFSAERTGGSVSTLTIQRTQQEDSAVYLCASSLRASGSSDTQYFGPGTRLTVL.

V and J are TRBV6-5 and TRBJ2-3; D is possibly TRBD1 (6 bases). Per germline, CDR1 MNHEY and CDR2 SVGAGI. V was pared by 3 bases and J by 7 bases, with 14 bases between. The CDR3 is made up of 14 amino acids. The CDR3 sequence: CASSYGGGYNTQYF. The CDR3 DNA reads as TGTGCCAGCAGTTATGGGGGCGGCTACAATACGCAGTATTTT.

Written as DNA, the CDR3 is TGTGCCAGCAGCGACAGGACAGGGGGCACCGGGGAGCTGTTTTTT. Residues: CASSDRTGGTGELFF. This sequence joins TRBV21-1 and TRBJ2-2; TRBD1, the D gene given by the table, was not confirmed from the DNA. TRBV21-1 is tagged as a pseudogene. The CDR3 has 15 residues.

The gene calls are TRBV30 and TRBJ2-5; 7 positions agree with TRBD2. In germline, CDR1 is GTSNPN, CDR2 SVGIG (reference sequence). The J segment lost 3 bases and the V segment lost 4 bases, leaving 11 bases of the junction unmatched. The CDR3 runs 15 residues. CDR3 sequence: CAWNVASGPEETQYF. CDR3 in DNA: TGTGCCTGGAATGTGGCTAGCGGCCCCGAAGAGACCCAGTACTTC.

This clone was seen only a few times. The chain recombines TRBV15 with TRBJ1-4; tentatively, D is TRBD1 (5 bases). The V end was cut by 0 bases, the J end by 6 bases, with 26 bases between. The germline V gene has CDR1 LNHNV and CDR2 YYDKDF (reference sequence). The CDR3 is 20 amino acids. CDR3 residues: CATSRDSWPFRVPGDEKLFF. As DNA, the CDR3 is TGTGCCACCAGCAGAGATAGTTGGCCGTTTCGGGTCCCGGGGGATGAAAAACTGTTTTTT.

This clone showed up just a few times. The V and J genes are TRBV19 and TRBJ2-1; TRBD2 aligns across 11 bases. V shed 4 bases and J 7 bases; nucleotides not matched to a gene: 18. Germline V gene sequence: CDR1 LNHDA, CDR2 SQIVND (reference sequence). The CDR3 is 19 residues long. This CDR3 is CASSTRGPKASGRRNEQFF. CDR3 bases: TGTGCCAGTAGTACCCGGGGCCCAAAGGCTAGCGGGAGGCGGAATGAGCAGTTCTTC.